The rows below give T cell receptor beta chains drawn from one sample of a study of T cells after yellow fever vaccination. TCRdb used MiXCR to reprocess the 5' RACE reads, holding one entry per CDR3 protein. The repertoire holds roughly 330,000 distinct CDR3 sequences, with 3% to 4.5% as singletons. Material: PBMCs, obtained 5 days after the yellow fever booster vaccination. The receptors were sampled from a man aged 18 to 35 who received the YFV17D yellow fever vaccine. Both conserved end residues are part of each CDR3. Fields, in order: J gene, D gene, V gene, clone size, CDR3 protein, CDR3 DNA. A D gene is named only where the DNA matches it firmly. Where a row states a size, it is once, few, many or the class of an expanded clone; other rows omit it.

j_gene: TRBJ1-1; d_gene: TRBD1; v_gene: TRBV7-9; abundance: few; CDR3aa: CASRSQGDTEAFF; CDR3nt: TGTGCCAGCAGGTCGCAGGGGGACACTGAAGCTTTCTTT
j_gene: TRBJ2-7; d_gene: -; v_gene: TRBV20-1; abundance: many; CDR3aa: CSAGATGSSYEQYF; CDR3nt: TGCAGTGCTGGCGCGACAGGTAGCTCCTACGAGCAGTACTTC
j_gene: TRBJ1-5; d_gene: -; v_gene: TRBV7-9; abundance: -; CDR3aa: CASSFGSQPQHF; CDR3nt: TGTGCCAGCAGCTTTGGTAGTCAGCCCCAGCATTTT
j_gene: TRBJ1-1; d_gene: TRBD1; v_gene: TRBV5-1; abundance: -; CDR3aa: CASSPRDRIWTEAFF; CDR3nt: TGCGCCAGCAGCCCCCGGGACAGGATTTGGACTGAAGCTTTCTTT
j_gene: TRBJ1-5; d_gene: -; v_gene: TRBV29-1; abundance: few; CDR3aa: CSVGDGGHQPQHF; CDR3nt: TGCAGCGTTGGGGACGGGGGGCATCAGCCCCAGCATTTT
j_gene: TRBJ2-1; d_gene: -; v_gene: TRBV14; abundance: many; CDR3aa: CASSQEGRYPYNEQFF; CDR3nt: TGTGCCAGCAGCCAAGAGGGGCGTTACCCCTACAATGAGCAGTTCTTC
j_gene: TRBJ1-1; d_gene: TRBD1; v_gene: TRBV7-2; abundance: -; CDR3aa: CASGQGVNTEAFF; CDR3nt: TGTGCCAGCGGACAGGGGGTGAACACTGAAGCTTTCTTT
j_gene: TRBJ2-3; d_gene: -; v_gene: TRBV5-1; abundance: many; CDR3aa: CASRVFWGTDTQYF; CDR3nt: TGCGCCAGCAGAGTGTTTTGGGGTACAGATACGCAGTATTTT
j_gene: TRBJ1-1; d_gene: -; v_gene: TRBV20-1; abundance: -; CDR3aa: CSARKDSEAFF; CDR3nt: TGCAGTGCTAGGAAGGACAGTGAAGCTTTCTTT
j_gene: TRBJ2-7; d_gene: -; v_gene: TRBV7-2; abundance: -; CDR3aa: CASSPTGVEQYF; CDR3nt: TGTGCCAGCAGCCCTACCGGGGTTGAGCAGTACTTC
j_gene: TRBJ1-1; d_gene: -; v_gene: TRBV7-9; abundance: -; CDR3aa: CASSLEAGRNTEAFF; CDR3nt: TGTGCCAGCAGCTTAGAGGCGGGTAGGAACACTGAAGCTTTCTTT
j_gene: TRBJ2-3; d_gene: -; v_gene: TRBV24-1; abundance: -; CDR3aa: CATSDPRTSTDTQYF; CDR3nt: TGTGCCACCAGTGATCCCAGGACTAGCACAGATACGCAGTATTTT
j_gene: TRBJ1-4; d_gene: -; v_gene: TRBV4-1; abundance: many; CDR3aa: CASSQVQGSFEKLFF; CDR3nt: TGCGCCAGCAGCCAAGTCCAGGGAAGTTTTGAAAAACTGTTTTTT
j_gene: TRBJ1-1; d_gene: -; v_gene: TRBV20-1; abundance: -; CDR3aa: CSARERGGTEAFF; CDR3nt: TGCAGTGCTAGAGAGAGGGGAGGGACTGAAGCTTTCTTT
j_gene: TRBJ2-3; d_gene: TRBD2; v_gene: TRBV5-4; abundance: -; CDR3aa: CASSLSGGPTDTQYF; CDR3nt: TGTGCCAGCAGCCTTAGCGGGGGGCCCACAGATACGCAGTATTTT
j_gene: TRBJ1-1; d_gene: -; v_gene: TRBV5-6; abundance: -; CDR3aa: CASSRGTRNTEAFF; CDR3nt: TGTGCCAGCAGCCGCGGGACACGGAACACTGAAGCTTTCTTT
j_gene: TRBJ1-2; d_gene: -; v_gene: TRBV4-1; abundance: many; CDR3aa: CASSGNRDYGYTF; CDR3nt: TGCGCCAGCAGCGGGAACAGAGACTATGGCTACACCTTC
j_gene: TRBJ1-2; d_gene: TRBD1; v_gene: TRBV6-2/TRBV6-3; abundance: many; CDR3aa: CASSYYRAGGLNGYTF; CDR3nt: TGTGCCAGCAGTTACTATCGGGCAGGGGGACTCAATGGCTACACCTTC
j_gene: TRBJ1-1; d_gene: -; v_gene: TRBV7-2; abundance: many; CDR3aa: CASSLFPWGASTEAFF; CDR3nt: TGTGCCAGCAGCTTATTTCCATGGGGGGCGAGCACTGAAGCTTTCTTT
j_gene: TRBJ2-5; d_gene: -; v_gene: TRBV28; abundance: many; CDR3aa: CASSFPGRETQYF; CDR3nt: TGTGCCAGCAGTTTCCCAGGTCGGGAGACCCAGTACTTC
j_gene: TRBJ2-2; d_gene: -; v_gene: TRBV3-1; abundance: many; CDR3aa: CASSQVLVGPNTGELFF; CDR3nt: TGTGCCAGCAGCCAAGTATTGGTCGGGCCAAACACCGGGGAGCTGTTTTTT
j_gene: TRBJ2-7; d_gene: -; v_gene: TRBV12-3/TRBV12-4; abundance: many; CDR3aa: CASTRHGIESAYEQYF; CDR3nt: TGTGCCAGCACCCGGCATGGGATAGAGAGCGCCTACGAGCAGTACTTC
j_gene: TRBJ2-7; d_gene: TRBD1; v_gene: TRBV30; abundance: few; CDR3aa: CAWCPTQGASEQYF; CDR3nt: TGTGCCTGGTGCCCTACACAGGGGGCGTCCGAGCAGTACTTC
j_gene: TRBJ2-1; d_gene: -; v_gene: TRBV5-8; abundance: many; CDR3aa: CASSLDLGGNNEQFF; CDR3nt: TGTGCCAGCAGCTTGGACCTGGGAGGAAACAATGAGCAGTTCTTC
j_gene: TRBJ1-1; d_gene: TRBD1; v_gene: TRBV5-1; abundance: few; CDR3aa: CASSLAQGAEAFF; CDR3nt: TGCGCCAGCAGCTTGGCCCAGGGGGCGGAGGCTTTCTTT
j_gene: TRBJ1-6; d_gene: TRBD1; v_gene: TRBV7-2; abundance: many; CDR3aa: CASSPGTGINSPLHF; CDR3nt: TGTGCCAGCAGCCCCGGGACAGGAATTAATTCACCCCTCCACTTT
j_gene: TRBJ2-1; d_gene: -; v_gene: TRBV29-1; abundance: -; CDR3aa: CSVEWGPYNEQFF; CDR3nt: TGCAGCGTCGAGTGGGGCCCGTACAATGAGCAGTTCTTC
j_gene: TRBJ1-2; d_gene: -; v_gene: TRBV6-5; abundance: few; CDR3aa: CASIDTTYGYTF; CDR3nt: TGTGCCAGCATTGACACCACCTATGGCTACACCTTC